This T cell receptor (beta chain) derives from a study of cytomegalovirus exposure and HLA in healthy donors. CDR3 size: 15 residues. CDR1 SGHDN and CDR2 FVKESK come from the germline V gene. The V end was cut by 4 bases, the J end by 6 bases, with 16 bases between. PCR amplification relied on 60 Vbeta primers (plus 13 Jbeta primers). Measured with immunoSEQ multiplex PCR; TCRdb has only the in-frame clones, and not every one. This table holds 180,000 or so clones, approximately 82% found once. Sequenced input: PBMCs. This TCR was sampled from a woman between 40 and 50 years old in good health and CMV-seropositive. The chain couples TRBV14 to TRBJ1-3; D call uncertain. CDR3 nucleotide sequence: TGTGCCAGCAGCCGCGGATCCGGCCGTGTAAACACCATATATTTT. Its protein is CASSRGSGRVNTIYF.